This TCR beta chain appears in the sequencing data of a study of early T cells in non-severe SARS-CoV-2 infection. Study-wide background: Sequencing targeted bulk RNA from unsorted whole blood, leaving chains unpaired. Study-wide findings and caveats: In VDJdb matching, anti-spike CD8 responses were favored while private and CD4 specificities went missing.

cDNA molecules, individually, were tagged with unique molecular identifiers. TCRdb recomputed calls from the 5' RACE reads with MiXCR, one row per CDR3 protein. The data contain about 97,000 distinct CDR3 sequences, around 10% of them singletons. The CDR3 sequence is 16 residues long. V trimming: 2 bases; J trimming: 2 bases; junction bases outside the gene matches: 7. Looked up from germline, CDR1 is MNHEY and CDR2 is SVGEGT. Notes on this clonotype: Its antigen is as yet unknown.

This chain uses TRBV6-2 or TRBV6-3 with TRBJ2-3; 7 nucleotides line up with TRBD2. This receptor was taken from an adult who was a healthcare worker with PCR-confirmed SARS-CoV-2 infection or an uninfected control (not recorded which). The sample consisted of whole blood, taken at baseline. The CDR3 loop reads CASSYPREAPTDTQYF. CDR3 nucleotides: TGTGCCAGCAGTTACCCCCGGGAGGCCCCCACAGATACGCAGTATTTT.